Following are 14 T cell receptor beta chains from one sample sequenced in a study of regulatory T cells in long-lasting Graves disease. Library construction for TCR beta used iRepertoire HTBI primers and Arm-PCR of CDR3 regions. TCRdb itself ran the multiplex PCR reads through MiXCR, one entry per CDR3 protein. The sample contains approximately 310,000 distinct CDR3 sequences, 15% to 20% of which appear only once. Time point in this sample: newly diagnosed GD, antithyroid drugs for less than 3 months. Researchers made the TCR library from RNA that was extracted from PBMCs. The material was peripheral blood mononuclear cells (PBMCs), obtained at new diagnosis, from a patient treated with antithyroid drugs. These receptors were obtained from a female donor with Graves disease.

There are a few counts of this clonotype. The genes are TRBV7-9 and TRBJ2-3, with 12 bases matching TRBD2. The CDR3 is 16 residues long. Losses at the gene ends were 5 bases for V and 2 bases for J; bases not matched to a gene: 5. In germline, CDR1 is SEHNR, CDR2 FQNEAQ (reference sequence). This CDR3 is CASSLLAGGPTDTQYF. CDR3 in DNA: TGTGCCAGCAGCCTTCTAGCGGGAGGGCCCACAGATACGCAGTATTTT.

This clonotype appeared a few times. The chain joins TRBV7-9 to TRBJ1-1, with a possible D match to TRBD1 (5 bases). This CDR3 region has 14 residues. Germline V gives CDR1 SEHNR, CDR2 FQNEAQ (reference sequence). V lost 3 bases, J lost 1 base, and 9 bases lay in between. For the CDR3, the DNA is TGTGCCAGCAGCTTCCTTGGGGGGAACACTGAAGCTTTCTTT. Amino acid sequence: CASSFLGGNTEAFF.

Many counts were recorded for this clonotype. J is TRBJ1-1 and V is TRBV2, with D unresolved. From germline, CDR1 is SNHLY and CDR2 FYNNEI. The ends were cut back, 8 bases at V and 5 bases at J, with 12 bases in the middle. CDR3 length: 12 residues. The CDR3 protein is CASSEGLTEAFF. Here the CDR3 DNA reads TGTGCCAGCTCAGAAGGGCTTACTGAAGCTTTCTTT. Supplemented by reference TRBV2 and TRBJ1-1, the full variable domain reads EPEVTQTPSHQVTQMGQEVILRCVPISNHLYFYWYRQILGQKVEFLVSFYNNEISEKSEIFDDQFSVERPDGSNFTLKIRSTKLEDSAMYFCASSEGLTEAFFGQGTRLTVV.

This chain joins TRBV6-1 and TRBJ1-2, with D unresolved. Germline CDR1 MNHNS, CDR2 SASEGT. The CDR3 length is 13 residues. V lost 6 bases to trimming and J lost 3 bases, with 11 bases between them. The CDR3 sequence is CASSTDGYYGYTF. CDR3 nucleotides: TGTGCCAGCAGCACGGACGGGTACTATGGCTACACCTTC.

This clonotype was picked up many times. The chain recombines TRBV10-3 with TRBJ2-1; D is uncertain. This CDR3 is built from 11 residues. From germline, CDR1 is ENHRY and CDR2 SYGVKD. Trimming left V 2 bases short and J 6 bases short, with 2 bases between. CDR3 loop: CAISESNEQFF. The CDR3 nucleotides read TGTGCCATCAGTGAGAGCAATGAGCAGTTCTTC.

This clonotype appeared many times. This chain uses TRBV2 with TRBJ2-5; 8 positions agree with TRBD2. Per germline, CDR1 SNHLY and CDR2 FYNNEI. Trimming removed 6 bases from V and 1 base from J; junction bases left unmatched: 10. The CDR3 has 16 residues. The CDR3 is CASSDGTRGIQETQYF. For the CDR3, the DNA is TGTGCCAGCAGCGACGGGACTAGGGGGATCCAAGAGACCCAGTACTTC.

This clonotype was observed many times. The V and J genes are TRBV6-1 and TRBJ2-7, with 9 nucleotides matching TRBD2. Germline assignment: CDR1 MNHNS and CDR2 SASEGT. The CDR3 is made up of 13 amino acids. V lost 7 bases to trimming and J lost 7 bases; unmatched junction nucleotides: 8. CDR3 amino acids: CASKGGRVLEQYF. The DNA for the CDR3 is TGTGCCAGCAAGGGCGGGAGGGTCTTGGAGCAGTACTTC.

Ten or more counts support this clonotype. J is TRBJ2-1 and V is TRBV18; TRBD2 agrees at 8 bases. There are 12 residues in the CDR3. After removal of 2 bases from V and 10 bases from J, the junction contained 1 base not matched to a gene. In germline, CDR1 is KGHSH, CDR2 LQKENI. The CDR3 region has the DNA TGTGCCAGCTCACCAGGGACTAGAGAGCAGTTCTTC. Amino acid sequence: CASSPGTREQFF.

This sequence joins TRBV12-3 or TRBV12-4 and TRBJ2-1, with a tentative D call TRBD2 (5 bases). The CDR3 runs to 17 residues. Trimming cost V 5 bases and J 4 bases, with 21 bases left between them. CDR3 sequence reads: CASSPPPGSGPYNEQFF. The CDR3 DNA is TGTGCCAGCAGTCCCCCTCCGGGAAGCGGACCATACAATGAGCAGTTCTTC.

This clonotype was recorded at least ten times. The chain links TRBV30 to TRBJ1-4; D is ambiguous. V was cut by 4 bases and J by 8 bases, with 17 bases left in between. Per germline, CDR1 GTSNPN and CDR2 SVGIG (reference sequence). This CDR3 contains 14 residues. Here the CDR3 reads CAWTSGLGNEKLFF. CDR3 DNA sequence: TGTGCCTGGACCTCCGGTCTCGGGAACGAAAAACTGTTTTTT.

V and J are TRBV9 and TRBJ2-7, with 7 nucleotides matching TRBD1. With V trimmed by 3 bases and J by 5 bases, 5 bases remained unmatched. CDR1 and CDR2 from the germline V gene are SGDLS and YYNGEE. This CDR3 is built from 13 residues. CDR3 protein: CASSGQGQHEQYF. DNA of the CDR3: TGTGCCAGCAGCGGACAGGGCCAGCACGAGCAGTACTTC. Full variable domain (missing parts from reference TRBV9 and TRBJ2-7): DSGVTQTPKHLITATGQRVTLRCSPRSGDLSVYWYQQSLDQGLQFLIQYYNGEERAKGNILERFSAQQFPDLHSELNLSSLELGDSALYFCASSGQGQHEQYFGPGTRLTVT.

This clonotype was found many times. This chain uses TRBV20-1 with TRBJ2-7; D unclear. The V end was cut by 2 bases, the J end by 2 bases, with 13 bases between. The CDR3 spans 14 residues. Germline V CDR1 and CDR2: DFQATT, SNEGSKA (reference sequence). CDR3 bases: TGCAGTGCTAGACCCTCGTCCCCCCCCTACGAGCAGTACTTC. It encodes CSARPSSPPYEQYF.

In its sample, this clonotype was seen a few times. The chain employs TRBV10-1 and TRBJ2-1; D is uncertain. V lost 5 bases and J lost 0, with 8 bases in between. Germline CDR1 WNHNN, CDR2 SYGVQD (reference sequence). This CDR3 is 14 amino acids long. The DNA of the CDR3 is TGCGCCAGCAGTCAACAGAGCTCCTACAATGAGCAGTTCTTC. Its protein product is CASSQQSSYNEQFF.

This clonotype was seen at least ten times. The chain recombines TRBV12-3 or TRBV12-4 with TRBJ2-4, with 8 bases identical to TRBD2. V lost 3 bases and J lost 4; bases outside the gene matches: 11. The CDR3 runs to 17 residues. The CDR3 region is CASSLGRAGAGKNIQYF. In DNA form, the CDR3 reads TGTGCCAGCAGTTTGGGACGAGCGGGAGCGGGTAAAAACATTCAGTACTTC.